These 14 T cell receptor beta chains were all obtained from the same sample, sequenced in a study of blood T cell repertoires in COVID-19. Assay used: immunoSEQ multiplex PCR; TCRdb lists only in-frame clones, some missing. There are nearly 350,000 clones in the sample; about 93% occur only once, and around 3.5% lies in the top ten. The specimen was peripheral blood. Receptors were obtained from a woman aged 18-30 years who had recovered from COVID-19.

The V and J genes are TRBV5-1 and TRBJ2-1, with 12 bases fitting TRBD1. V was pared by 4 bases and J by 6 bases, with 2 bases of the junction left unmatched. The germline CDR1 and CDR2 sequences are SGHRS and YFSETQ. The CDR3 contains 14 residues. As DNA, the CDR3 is TGCGCCAGCAGCCAGGGACAGGGGGCCAATGAGCAGTTCTTC. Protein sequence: CASSQGQGANEQFF.

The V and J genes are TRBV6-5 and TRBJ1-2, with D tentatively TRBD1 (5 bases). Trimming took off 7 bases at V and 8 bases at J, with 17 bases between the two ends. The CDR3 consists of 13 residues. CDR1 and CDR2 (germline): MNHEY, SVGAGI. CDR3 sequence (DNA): TGTGCCAGCACCCACGGGGGGTCCTACGGCTACACCTTC. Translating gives CASTHGGSYGYTF.

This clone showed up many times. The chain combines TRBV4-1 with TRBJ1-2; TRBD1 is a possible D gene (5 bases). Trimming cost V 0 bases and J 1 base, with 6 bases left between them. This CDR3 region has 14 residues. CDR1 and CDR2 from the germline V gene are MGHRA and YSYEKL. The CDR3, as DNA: TGCGCCAGCAGCCAAGAAGACAGTAACTATGGCTACACCTTC. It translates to CASSQEDSNYGYTF.

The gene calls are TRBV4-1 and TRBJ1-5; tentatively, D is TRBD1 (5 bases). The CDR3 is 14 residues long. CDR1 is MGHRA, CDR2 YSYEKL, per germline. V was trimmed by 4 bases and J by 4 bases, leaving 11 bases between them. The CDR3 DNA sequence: TGCGCCAGCAGCCCTCGGCAGGGTAATCAGCCCCAGCATTTT. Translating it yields CASSPRQGNQPQHF.

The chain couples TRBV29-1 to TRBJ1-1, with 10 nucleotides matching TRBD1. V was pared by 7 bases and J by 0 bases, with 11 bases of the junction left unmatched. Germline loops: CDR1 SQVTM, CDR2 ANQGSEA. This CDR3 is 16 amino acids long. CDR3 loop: CSGGGQGSFMNTEAFF. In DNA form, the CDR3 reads TGCAGCGGGGGGGGACAGGGGTCATTCATGAACACTGAAGCTTTCTTT.

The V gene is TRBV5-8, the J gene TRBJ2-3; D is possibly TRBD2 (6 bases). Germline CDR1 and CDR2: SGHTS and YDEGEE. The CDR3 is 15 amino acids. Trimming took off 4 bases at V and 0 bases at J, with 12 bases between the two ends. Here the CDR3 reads CASSPGLTSTDTQYF. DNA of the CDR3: TGTGCCAGCAGCCCGGGACTCACTAGCACAGATACGCAGTATTTT.

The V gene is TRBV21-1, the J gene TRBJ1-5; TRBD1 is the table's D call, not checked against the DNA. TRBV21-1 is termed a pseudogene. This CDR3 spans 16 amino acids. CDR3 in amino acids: CASSKSCRWCHQPQHF. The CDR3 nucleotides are TGTGCCAGCAGCAAATCTTGCAGGTGGTGCCATCAGCCCCAGCATTTT.

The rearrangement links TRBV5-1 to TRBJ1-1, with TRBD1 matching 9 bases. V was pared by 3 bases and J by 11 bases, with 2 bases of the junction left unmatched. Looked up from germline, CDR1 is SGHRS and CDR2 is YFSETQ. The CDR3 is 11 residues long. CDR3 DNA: TGCGCCAGCAGCTCCGGGACAGGGGCTTTCTTT. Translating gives CASSSGTGAFF.

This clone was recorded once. This CDR3 is CASPLGGGGLYEQYV. The CDR3 DNA sequence: TGTGCCAGCCCGTTGGGCGGGGGAGGTTTGTACGAGCAGTACGTC. The gene calls are TRBV6-4 and TRBJ2-7; 7 nucleotides agree with TRBD2. Germline V gene sequence: CDR1 MRHNA, CDR2 SNTAGT. V shed 8 bases and J 4 bases; nucleotides not matched to a gene: 14. The CDR3 totals 15 residues.

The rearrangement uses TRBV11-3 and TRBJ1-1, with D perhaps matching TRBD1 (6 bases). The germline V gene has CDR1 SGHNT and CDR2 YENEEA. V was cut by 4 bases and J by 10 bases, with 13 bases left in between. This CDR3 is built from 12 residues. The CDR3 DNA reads TGTGCCAGCAGCTACCGACAGGCGGGAGCTTTCTTT. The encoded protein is CASSYRQAGAFF. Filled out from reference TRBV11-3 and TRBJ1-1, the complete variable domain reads EAGVVQSPRYKIIEKKQPVAFWCNPISGHNTLYWYLQNLGQGPELLIRYENEEAVDDSQLPKDRFSAERLKGVDSTLKIQPAELGDSAVYLCASSYRQAGAFFGQGTRLTVV.

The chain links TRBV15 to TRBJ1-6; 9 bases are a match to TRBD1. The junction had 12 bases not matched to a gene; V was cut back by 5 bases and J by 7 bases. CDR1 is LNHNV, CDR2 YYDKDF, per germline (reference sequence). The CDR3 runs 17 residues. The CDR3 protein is CATSAYPPGTGNSPLHF. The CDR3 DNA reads TGTGCCACCAGCGCCTATCCCCCCGGGACAGGGAATTCACCCCTCCACTTT.

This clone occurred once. The CDR3 here is CASSPGQAYGYTF. The CDR3 nucleotides read TGTGCCAGCAGCCCCGGACAGGCCTATGGCTACACCTTC. V gene TRBV3-1 (or the pseudogene TRBV3-2) combines with J gene TRBJ1-2, with TRBD1 matching 7 bases. V gave up 4 bases and J gave up 4 bases; unmatched junction bases: 3. The V gene's germline CDR1 is LGHDT and CDR2 YNNKEL (reference sequence). The CDR3 is 13 amino acids.

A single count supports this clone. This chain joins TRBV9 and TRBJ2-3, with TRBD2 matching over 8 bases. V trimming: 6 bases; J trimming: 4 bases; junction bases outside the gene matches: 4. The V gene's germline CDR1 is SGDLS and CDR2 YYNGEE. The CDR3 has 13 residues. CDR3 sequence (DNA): TGTGCCAGCACACGCGGGAGGTCAGATACGCAGTATTTT. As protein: CASTRGRSDTQYF.

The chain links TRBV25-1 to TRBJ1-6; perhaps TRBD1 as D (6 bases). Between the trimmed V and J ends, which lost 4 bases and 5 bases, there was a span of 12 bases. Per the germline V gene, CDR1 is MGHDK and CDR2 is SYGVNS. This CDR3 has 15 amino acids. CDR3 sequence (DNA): TGTGCCAGCAGTGGATGGGACACCAATAATTCACCCCTCCACTTT. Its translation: CASSGWDTNNSPLHF.